These 32 T cell receptor beta chains came from one sample sequenced in a study of cytomegalovirus exposure and HLA in healthy donors. 60 Vbeta and 13 Jbeta primers were used in PCR. Here immunoSEQ multiplex PCR was the method, and the copy in TCRdb shows in-frame clones only, minus some. The sample contains more than 85,000 clones, 76% of which appear only once. Sequencing was carried out using PBMCs. Every receptor here comes from a man in his forties or fifties in good health and CMV-seropositive.

CDR3 region: CASSASGTGALTEGYTF. The CDR3 region has the DNA TGTGCCAGCTCCGCTTCGGGGACAGGGGCCCTAACTGAGGGCTACACCTTC. This chain connects TRBV18 to TRBJ1-2; 10 bases agree with TRBD1. The CDR3 extends over 17 amino acids. Germline V CDR1 and CDR2: KGHSH, LQKENI. The J segment lost 8 bases and the V segment lost 6 bases, leaving 18 bases of the junction unmatched.

The V gene is TRBV19, the J gene TRBJ1-5; TRBD1 aligns across 9 bases. Germline CDR1 LNHDA, CDR2 SQIVND (reference sequence). CDR3 length: 19 amino acids. The V gene end was trimmed by 1 base and the J gene end by 2 bases; junction bases not matched to a gene: 12. CDR3 amino acids: CASSIVGQGNGVRNQPQHF. The CDR3 region has the DNA TGTGCCAGTAGTATAGTAGGACAGGGGAACGGCGTGCGCAATCAGCCCCAGCATTTT.

This rearrangement joins TRBV27 to TRBJ1-1; D unclear. Trimming removed 8 bases from V and 7 bases from J, with 17 bases in between. The CDR3 loop spans 13 amino acids. The germline CDR1 and CDR2 sequences are MNHEY and SMNVEV (reference sequence). The CDR3 DNA is TGTGCCAGCTCCGTTCGACTTACCGGTGAAGCTTTCTTT. Residues: CASSVRLTGEAFF.

This clone came up once. The gene calls are TRBV7-2 and TRBJ2-7; D uncertain. The CDR3 is 11 residues long. CDR1 is SGHTA, CDR2 FQGNSA, per germline. The V gene lost 8 bases and the J gene lost 6 bases, with 11 bases spanning the gap. The CDR3 loop is CASLIEREQYF. The DNA for the CDR3 is TGTGCCAGCCTGATAGAACGCGAGCAGTACTTC.

The genes are TRBV7-9 and TRBJ2-2; tentative D call: TRBD1 (5 bases). Trimming shortened V by 5 bases and J by 3 bases, and 13 bases separated the two germline ends. CDR3 length equals 15 residues. Germline CDR1 is SEHNR and CDR2 is FQNEAQ (reference sequence). CDR3 coding DNA: TGTGCCAGCAGCCCCACAGGAATTGACACCGGGGAGCTGTTTTTT. This codes for CASSPTGIDTGELFF. The full variable domain, in which reference TRBV7-9 and TRBJ2-2 provide the parts outside the CDR3, is DTGVSQNPRHKITKRGQNVTFRCDPISEHNRLYWYRQTLGQGPEFLTYFQNEAQLEKSRLLSDRFSAERPKGSFSTLEIQRTEQGDSAMYLCASSPTGIDTGELFFGEGSRLTVL.

The table lists this clone with a few counts. The chain carries TRBV6-5 and TRBJ1-3; TRBD1 matches 7 bases. Germline CDR1 MNHEY, CDR2 SVGAGI. This CDR3 contains 14 residues. With 6 bases clipped from V and 4 bases from J, the junction kept 6 bases outside the gene matches. CDR3 DNA sequence: TGTGCCAGCAGCCTACAGGGGTCCGGAAACACCATATATTTT. Amino acid sequence: CASSLQGSGNTIYF.

The chain combines TRBV9 with TRBJ2-1, with a weak D call TRBD2 (6 bases). Trimming stripped 3 bases from V and 3 bases from J, with 13 bases between. Germline CDR1 SGDLS, CDR2 YYNGEE. The CDR3 length is 15 residues. The CDR3 spells CASSARDWVYNEQFF. The CDR3 coding sequence is TGTGCCAGCAGCGCCCGGGACTGGGTCTACAATGAGCAGTTCTTC.

The CDR3 reads CASSPTLGGRAVGQFF. The CDR3, as DNA: TGTGCCAGCAGTCCCACCCTCGGCGGGAGGGCCGTAGGGCAGTTCTTC. The chain recombines TRBV27 with TRBJ2-1; 9 positions agree with TRBD2. Germline CDR1 is MNHEY and CDR2 is SMNVEV (reference sequence). The ends lost 5 bases at V and 12 bases at J; junction bases unmatched: 17. The CDR3 has 16 amino acids.

The chain employs TRBV4-1 and TRBJ1-1; D remains unclear. This CDR3 has 16 residues. V dropped 1 base and J dropped 0 bases, with 12 bases sitting between them. Germline loops: CDR1 MGHRA, CDR2 YSYEKL. CDR3 amino acids: CASSQGPEAMNTEAFF. The CDR3 DNA follows: TGCGCCAGCAGCCAAGGCCCGGAGGCGATGAACACTGAAGCTTTCTTT.

This clone showed up just a few times. The chain combines TRBV30 with TRBJ2-1; 7 bases fit TRBD1. Germline CDR1 GTSNPN, CDR2 SVGIG (reference sequence). Trimming removed 1 base from V and 10 bases from J; junction bases left unmatched: 7. The length of the CDR3 is 13 residues. DNA for the CDR3: TGTGCCTGGAGTGGAGACAGGGTCGGCGAGCAGTTCTTC. Its protein product is CAWSGDRVGEQFF.

The rearrangement uses TRBV7-9 and TRBJ2-1; D is perhaps TRBD2 (6 bases). Per the germline V gene, CDR1 is SEHNR and CDR2 is FQNEAQ (reference sequence). The CDR3 contains 16 residues. The V and J ends lost 5 bases and 5 bases respectively, with 19 bases between them. This chain's CDR3 is CASSPQKAGLNNEQFF. DNA of the CDR3: TGTGCCAGCAGCCCCCAGAAGGCGGGACTCAACAATGAGCAGTTCTTC.

This sequence joins TRBV14 and TRBJ2-7; D unclear. Germline-derived CDR1 and CDR2 are SGHDN and FVKESK. The germline V and J ends were trimmed by 0 bases and 0 bases, with 12 bases remaining between them. This CDR3 contains 16 residues. The CDR3 coding sequence is TGTGCCAGCAGCCAAGATCTGGGCAGAACCTCCTACGAGCAGTACTTC. Its protein is CASSQDLGRTSYEQYF. Based on the CDR3 plus reference TRBV14 and TRBJ2-7, the full variable domain is EAGVTQFPSHSVIEKGQTVTLRCDPISGHDNLYWYRRVMGKEIKFLLHFVKESKQDESGMPNNRFLAERTGGTYSTLKVQPAELEDSGVYFCASSQDLGRTSYEQYFGPGTRLTVT.

V usage is TRBV6-5 and J usage is TRBJ1-4; TRBD1 might be the D (5 bases). This CDR3 has 14 residues. CDR1 is MNHEY, CDR2 SVGAGI, per germline. V gave up 5 bases and J gave up 7 bases, with 14 bases separating them. CDR3 coding DNA: TGTGCCAGCAGTGTTGACAGTAGGGTTGAAAAACTGTTTTTT. Protein: CASSVDSRVEKLFF.

CDR3 amino acids: CASSDRDREGDEQFF. CDR3 DNA: TGTGCCAGCAGCGACCGGGACAGGGAGGGCGATGAGCAGTTCTTC. This rearrangement joins TRBV7-8 to TRBJ2-1; 9 bases fit TRBD1. V dropped 5 bases and J dropped 8; count of bases not matched to a gene: 10. Per germline, CDR1 SGHVS and CDR2 FQNEAQ. The CDR3 length is 15 residues.

The chain links TRBV6-6 to TRBJ2-2; D might be TRBD1 (6 bases). Germline-derived CDR1 and CDR2 are MNHNY and SVGAGI (reference sequence). The germline V and J ends were trimmed by 6 bases and 1 base, with 12 bases remaining between them. This CDR3 has 15 residues. The CDR3 DNA sequence: TGTGCCAGCAGAAAAACAGGGCTGAACACCGGGGAGCTGTTTTTT. Translated, it gives CASRKTGLNTGELFF.

This clone was seen more than once but under ten times. The chain joins TRBV6-5 to TRBJ2-3; D is perhaps TRBD1 (6 bases). Between the trimmed V and J ends, which lost 6 bases and 2 bases, there was a span of 12 bases. The CDR3 totals 14 residues. Per germline, CDR1 MNHEY and CDR2 SVGAGI. CDR3 in amino acids: CASSLGQFTDTQYF. As DNA, the CDR3 is TGTGCCAGCAGCCTCGGACAGTTCACAGATACGCAGTATTTT.

The chain is built from TRBV29-1 and TRBJ1-1; D remains unclear. Trimming shortened V by 6 bases and J by 3 bases, and 14 bases separated the two germline ends. Germline assignment: CDR1 SQVTM and CDR2 ANQGSEA. This CDR3 comprises 13 residues. This CDR3 is CSVQRVLDTEAFF. CDR3 nucleotide sequence: TGCAGCGTGCAGAGGGTCTTGGACACTGAAGCTTTCTTT.

In the case of this clone: Mismatch with germline at one junction end may stem from a read error. The CDR3 nucleotides read TGTGCCAGCAGCTGGCATGGGGGGGCCTACGAGCAGGACTTC. Translated: CASSWHGGAYEQDF. The chain has TRBV7-2 and TRBJ2-7; maybe TRBD2 (7 bases). Germline CDR1 and CDR2: SGHTA and FQGNSA. There are 14 residues in the CDR3.

The V call is TRBV4-2, the J call TRBJ2-2; 8 bases agree with TRBD1. The CDR3 runs 14 residues. V lost 4 bases and J lost 6; bases outside the gene matches: 4. CDR1 is LGHNA, CDR2 YNFKEQ, per germline. The CDR3 sequence: CASSRRTGPGELFF. In DNA form, the CDR3 reads TGTGCCAGCAGCCGGAGGACAGGGCCCGGGGAGCTGTTTTTT.

In nucleotides, the CDR3 is TGTGCCAGCAGCCCTCTGGACGGGGGGGGCAATCAGCCCCAGCATTTT. Its translation: CASSPLDGGGNQPQHF. The chain couples TRBV6-6 to TRBJ1-5; D is perhaps TRBD1 (5 bases). The germline CDR1 and CDR2 sequences are MNHNY and SVGAGI (reference sequence). CDR3 size: 16 residues. V was pared by 6 bases and J by 2 bases, with 17 bases between.

This chain joins TRBV11-2 and TRBJ2-7; D gene ambiguous. CDR3 length: 14 residues. CDR1 and CDR2 from the germline V gene are SGHAT and FQNNGV. Trimming took 0 bases from V and 2 from J, leaving 8 bases between them. The CDR3 nucleotides read TGTGCCAGCAGCTTAGATGGTCAGACCTACGAGCAGTACTTC. Translation: CASSLDGQTYEQYF.

This chain connects TRBV2 to TRBJ1-6; TRBD1 matches at 9 bases. This CDR3 has 15 residues. The germline V gene has CDR1 SNHLY and CDR2 FYNNEI. With 4 bases clipped from V and 7 bases from J, the junction kept 5 bases outside the gene matches. The CDR3 DNA sequence: TGTGCCAGCAGTGGGACAGGGGTGGGGAATTCACCCCTCCACTTT. Encoded protein: CASSGTGVGNSPLHF.

The chain links TRBV27 to TRBJ1-4; 8 positions match TRBD1. The CDR3 loop spans 17 amino acids. J gave up 4 bases and V 0 bases, and 7 bases lay outside the gene matches. The germline V gene encodes CDR1 MNHEY and CDR2 SMNVEV (reference sequence). Written as DNA, the CDR3 is TGTGCCAGCAGTTTATCTCATCTGACAGGGGATAATGAAAAACTGTTTTTT. Encoded protein: CASSLSHLTGDNEKLFF.

This chain links TRBV7-2 with TRBJ2-4, with 11 bases matching TRBD2. This CDR3 has 16 amino acids. Trimming took 5 bases from V and 8 from J; bases not matched to a gene: 11. Germline V gene lookup returns CDR1 SGHTA and CDR2 FQGNSA. In nucleotides, the CDR3 is TGTGCCAGCAGCGGAGGGACTAGCGGTGCCAGGGACATTCAGTACTTC. Amino acid sequence: CASSGGTSGARDIQYF. Based on the CDR3 plus reference TRBV7-2 and TRBJ2-4, the full variable domain is GAGVSQSPSNKVTEKGKDVELRCDPISGHTALYWYRQSLGQGLEFLIYFQGNSAPDKSGLPSDRFSAERTGGSVSTLTIQRTQQEDSAVYLCASSGGTSGARDIQYFGAGTRLSVL.

J is TRBJ2-1 and V is TRBV2, with no clear D. CDR1 and CDR2 (germline): SNHLY, FYNNEI. The CDR3 consists of 11 residues. The V end lost 8 bases, the J end lost 9 bases, and 11 bases lay between the germline ends. The chain's CDR3 is CASAPGGEQFF. Written as DNA, the CDR3 is TGTGCCAGCGCTCCCGGCGGTGAGCAGTTCTTC.

This clone has a handful of counts. This sequence joins TRBV5-4 and TRBJ2-6, with D possibly TRBD1 on 6 matching bases. Germline CDR1 is SGHNT and CDR2 is YYREEE (reference sequence). This CDR3 region has 16 residues. V was trimmed by 4 bases and J by 0 bases, leaving 11 bases between them. In DNA, the CDR3 is TGTGCCAGCAGCACGGACAGTCGCTCTGGGGCCAACGTCCTGACTTTC. Translated, it gives CASSTDSRSGANVLTF.

This clone was observed a few times. This chain links TRBV27 with TRBJ2-7; D is perhaps TRBD2 (6 bases). This CDR3 has 16 residues. Germline V gene lookup returns CDR1 MNHEY and CDR2 SMNVEV (reference sequence). Trimming took off 0 bases at V and 4 bases at J, with 16 bases between the two ends. CDR3 amino acids: CASSLSGRGFYYEQYF. In nucleotides, the CDR3 is TGTGCCAGCAGTTTATCGGGCCGGGGGTTCTATTACGAGCAGTACTTC.

CDR3 loop: CASSPGQGGTNEKLFF. For the CDR3, the DNA is TGTGCCAGCAGTCCAGGACAGGGTGGCACTAATGAAAAACTGTTTTTT. The chain has TRBV5-4 and TRBJ1-4; 8 bases map to TRBD1. The CDR3 covers 16 residues. The germline V gene has CDR1 SGHNT and CDR2 YYREEE (reference sequence). V was pared by 5 bases and J by 2 bases, with 8 bases of the junction left unmatched.

J is TRBJ1-4 and V is TRBV11-3; D is ambiguous. CDR1 is SGHNT and CDR2 is YENEEA in the germline V gene. V was cut by 3 bases and J by 8 bases, with 10 bases left in between. CDR3 length: 13 residues. The CDR3 loop is CASSFGRGEKLFF. The CDR3 bases are TGTGCCAGCAGCTTCGGCCGAGGGGAAAAACTGTTTTTT.

The rearrangement joins TRBV30 to TRBJ2-7; D may be TRBD1 (7 bases). V lost 3 bases to trimming and J lost 5 bases, with 14 bases between them. Germline-derived CDR1 and CDR2 are GTSNPN and SVGIG (reference sequence). This CDR3 spans 13 amino acids. CDR3 nucleotides: TGTGCCTGGAGACATTCAGGGGGGCACGAGCAGTACTTC. This codes for CAWRHSGGHEQYF.

This CDR3 reads CASMDRADSPLHF. The DNA of the CDR3 is TGTGCCAGCATGGACAGGGCCGATTCACCCCTCCACTTT. The J gene is TRBJ1-6, the V gene TRBV2; 8 bases line up with TRBD1. V was pared by 7 bases and J by 8 bases, with 4 bases of the junction left unmatched. The CDR3 is 13 amino acids. Per germline, CDR1 SNHLY and CDR2 FYNNEI.

This chain joins TRBV5-1 and TRBJ2-7; no firm D call. There are 16 residues in the CDR3. V was trimmed by 1 base and J by 1 base, leaving 15 bases between them. Germline lookup yields CDR1 SGHRS and CDR2 YFSETQ. Written as DNA, the CDR3 is TGCGCCAGCAGCTTGTTTGGGCCGCCAAATTCCTACGAGCAGTACTTC. It specifies CASSLFGPPNSYEQYF.